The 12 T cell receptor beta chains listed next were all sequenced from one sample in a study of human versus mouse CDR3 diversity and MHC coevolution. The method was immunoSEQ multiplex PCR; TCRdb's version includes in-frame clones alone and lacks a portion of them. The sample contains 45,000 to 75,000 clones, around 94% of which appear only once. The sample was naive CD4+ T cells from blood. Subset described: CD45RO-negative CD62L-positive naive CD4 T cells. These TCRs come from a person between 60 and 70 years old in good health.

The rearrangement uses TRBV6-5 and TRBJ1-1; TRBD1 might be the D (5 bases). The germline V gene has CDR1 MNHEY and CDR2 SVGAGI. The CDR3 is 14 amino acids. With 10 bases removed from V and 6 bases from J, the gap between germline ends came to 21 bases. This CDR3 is CATLRQGGVAEAFF. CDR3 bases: TGTGCCACCCTTCGGCAGGGCGGTGTCGCTGAAGCTTTCTTT.

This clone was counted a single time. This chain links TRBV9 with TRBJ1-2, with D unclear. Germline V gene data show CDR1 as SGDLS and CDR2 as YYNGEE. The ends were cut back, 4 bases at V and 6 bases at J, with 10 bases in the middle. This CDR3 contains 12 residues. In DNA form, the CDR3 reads TGTGCCAGCAGCCCTTTGGGCCATGGCTACACCTTC. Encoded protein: CASSPLGHGYTF.

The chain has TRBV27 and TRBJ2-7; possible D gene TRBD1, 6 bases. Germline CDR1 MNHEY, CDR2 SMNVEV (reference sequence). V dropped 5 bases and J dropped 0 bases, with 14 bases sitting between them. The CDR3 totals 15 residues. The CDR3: CASSKLQGSSYEQYF. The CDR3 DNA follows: TGTGCCAGCAGTAAACTACAGGGAAGCTCCTACGAGCAGTACTTC.

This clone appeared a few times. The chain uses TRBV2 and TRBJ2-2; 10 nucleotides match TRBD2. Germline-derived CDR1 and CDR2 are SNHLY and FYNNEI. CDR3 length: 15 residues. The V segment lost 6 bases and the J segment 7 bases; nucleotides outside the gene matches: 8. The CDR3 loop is CASRATSGISGELFF. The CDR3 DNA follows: TGTGCCAGCAGGGCCACTAGCGGGATCAGCGGGGAGCTGTTTTTT.

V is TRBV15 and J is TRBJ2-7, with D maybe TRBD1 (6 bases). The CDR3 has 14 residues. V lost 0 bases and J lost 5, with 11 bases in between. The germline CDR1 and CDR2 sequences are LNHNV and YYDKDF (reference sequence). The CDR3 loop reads CATSRDRTVHEQYF. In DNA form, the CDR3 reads TGTGCCACCAGCAGAGACAGGACAGTCCACGAGCAGTACTTC.

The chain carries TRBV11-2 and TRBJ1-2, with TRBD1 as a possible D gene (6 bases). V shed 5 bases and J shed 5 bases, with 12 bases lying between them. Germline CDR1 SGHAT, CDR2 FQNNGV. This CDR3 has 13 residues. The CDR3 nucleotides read TGTGCCAGCAGCGGGGACATAGGGTATGGCTACACCTTC. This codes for CASSGDIGYGYTF.

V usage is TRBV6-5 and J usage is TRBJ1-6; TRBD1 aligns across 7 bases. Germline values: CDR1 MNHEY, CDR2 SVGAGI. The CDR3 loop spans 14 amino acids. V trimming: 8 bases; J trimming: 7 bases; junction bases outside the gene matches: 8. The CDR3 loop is CASGEQGYNSPLHF. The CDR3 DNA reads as TGTGCCAGCGGTGAACAGGGGTACAATTCACCCCTCCACTTT.

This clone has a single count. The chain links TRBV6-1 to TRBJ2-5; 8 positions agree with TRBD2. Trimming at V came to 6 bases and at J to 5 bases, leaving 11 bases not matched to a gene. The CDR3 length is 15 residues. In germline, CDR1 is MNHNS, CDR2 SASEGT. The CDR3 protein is CASRISGRGGETQYF. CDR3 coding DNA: TGTGCCAGCAGAATCAGCGGGAGAGGTGGGGAGACCCAGTACTTC.

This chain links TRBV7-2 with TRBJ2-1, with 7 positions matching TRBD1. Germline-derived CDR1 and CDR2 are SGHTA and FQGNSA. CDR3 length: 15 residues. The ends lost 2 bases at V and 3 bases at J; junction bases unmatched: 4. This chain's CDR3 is CASSLKGDSYNEQFF. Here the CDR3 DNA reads TGTGCCAGCAGCTTAAAGGGGGACAGCTACAATGAGCAGTTCTTC.

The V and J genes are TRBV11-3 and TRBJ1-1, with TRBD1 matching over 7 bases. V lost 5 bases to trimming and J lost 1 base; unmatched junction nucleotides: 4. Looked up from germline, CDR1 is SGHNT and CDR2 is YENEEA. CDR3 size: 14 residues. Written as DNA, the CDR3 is TGTGCCAGCAGCGTCCAGGGGGGGAACACTGAAGCTTTCTTT. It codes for CASSVQGGNTEAFF.

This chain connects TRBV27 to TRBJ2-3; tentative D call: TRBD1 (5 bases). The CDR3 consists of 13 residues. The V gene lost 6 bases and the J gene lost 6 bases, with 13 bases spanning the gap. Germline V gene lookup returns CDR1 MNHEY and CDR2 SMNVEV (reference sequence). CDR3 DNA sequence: TGTGCCAGCAGCTCATGGGGCGGCGATACGCAGTATTTT. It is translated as CASSSWGGDTQYF.

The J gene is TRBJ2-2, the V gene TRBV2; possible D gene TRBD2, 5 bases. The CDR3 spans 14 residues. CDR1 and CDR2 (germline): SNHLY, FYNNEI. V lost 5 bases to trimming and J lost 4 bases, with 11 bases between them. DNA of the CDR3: TGTGCCAGCAGTCCCTCGGGGAGCACCGGGGAGCTGTTTTTT. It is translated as CASSPSGSTGELFF.